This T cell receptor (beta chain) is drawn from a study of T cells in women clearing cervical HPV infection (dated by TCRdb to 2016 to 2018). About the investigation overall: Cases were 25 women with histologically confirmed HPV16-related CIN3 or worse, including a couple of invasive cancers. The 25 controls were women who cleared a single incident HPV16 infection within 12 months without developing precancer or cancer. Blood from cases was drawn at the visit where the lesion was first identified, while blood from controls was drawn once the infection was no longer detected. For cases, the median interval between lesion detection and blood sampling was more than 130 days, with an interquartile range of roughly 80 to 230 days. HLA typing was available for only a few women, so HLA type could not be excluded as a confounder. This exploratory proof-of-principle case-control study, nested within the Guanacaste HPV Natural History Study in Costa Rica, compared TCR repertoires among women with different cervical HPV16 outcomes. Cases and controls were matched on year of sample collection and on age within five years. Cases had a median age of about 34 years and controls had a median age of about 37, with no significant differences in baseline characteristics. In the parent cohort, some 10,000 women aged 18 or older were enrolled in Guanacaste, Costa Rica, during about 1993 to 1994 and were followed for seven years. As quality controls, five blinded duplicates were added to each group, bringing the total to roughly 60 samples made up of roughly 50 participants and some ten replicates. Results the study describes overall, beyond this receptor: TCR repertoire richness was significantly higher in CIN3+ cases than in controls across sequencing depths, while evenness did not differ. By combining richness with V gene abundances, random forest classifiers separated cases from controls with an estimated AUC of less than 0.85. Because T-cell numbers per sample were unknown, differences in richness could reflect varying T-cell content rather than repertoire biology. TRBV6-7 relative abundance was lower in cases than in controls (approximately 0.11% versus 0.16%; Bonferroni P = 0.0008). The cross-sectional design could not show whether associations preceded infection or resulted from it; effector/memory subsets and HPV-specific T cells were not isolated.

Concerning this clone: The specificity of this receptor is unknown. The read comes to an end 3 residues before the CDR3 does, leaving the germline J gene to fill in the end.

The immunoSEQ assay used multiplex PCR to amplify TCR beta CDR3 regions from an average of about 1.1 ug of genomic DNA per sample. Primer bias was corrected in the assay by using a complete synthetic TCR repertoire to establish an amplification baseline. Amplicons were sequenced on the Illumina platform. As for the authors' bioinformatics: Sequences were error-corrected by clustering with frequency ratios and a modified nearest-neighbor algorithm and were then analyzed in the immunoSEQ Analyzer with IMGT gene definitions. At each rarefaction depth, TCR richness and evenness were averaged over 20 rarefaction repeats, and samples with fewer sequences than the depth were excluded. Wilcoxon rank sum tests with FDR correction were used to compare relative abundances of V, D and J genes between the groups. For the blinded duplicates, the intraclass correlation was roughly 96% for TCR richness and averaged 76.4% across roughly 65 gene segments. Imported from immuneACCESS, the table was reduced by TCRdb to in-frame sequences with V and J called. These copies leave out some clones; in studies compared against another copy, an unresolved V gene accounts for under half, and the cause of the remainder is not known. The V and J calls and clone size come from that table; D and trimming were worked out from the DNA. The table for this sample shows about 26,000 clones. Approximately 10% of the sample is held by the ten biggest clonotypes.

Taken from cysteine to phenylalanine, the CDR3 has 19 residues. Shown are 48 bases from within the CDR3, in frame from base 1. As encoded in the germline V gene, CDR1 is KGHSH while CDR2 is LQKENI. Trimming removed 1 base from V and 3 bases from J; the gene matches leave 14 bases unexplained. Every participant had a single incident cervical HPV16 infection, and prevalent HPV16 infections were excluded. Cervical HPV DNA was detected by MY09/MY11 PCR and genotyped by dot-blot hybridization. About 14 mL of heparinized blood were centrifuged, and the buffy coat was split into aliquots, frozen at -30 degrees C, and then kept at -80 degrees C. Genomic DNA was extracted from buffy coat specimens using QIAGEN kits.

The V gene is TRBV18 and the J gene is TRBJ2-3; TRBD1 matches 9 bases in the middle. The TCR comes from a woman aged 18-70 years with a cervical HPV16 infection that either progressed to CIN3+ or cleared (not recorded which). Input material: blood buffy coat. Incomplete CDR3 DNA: TGTGCCAGCTCACCACTGGGGACAGGGAGCGGTATTCTTACAGATACG. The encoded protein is CASSPLGTGSGILTDT. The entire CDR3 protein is CASSPLGTGSGILTDTQYF.